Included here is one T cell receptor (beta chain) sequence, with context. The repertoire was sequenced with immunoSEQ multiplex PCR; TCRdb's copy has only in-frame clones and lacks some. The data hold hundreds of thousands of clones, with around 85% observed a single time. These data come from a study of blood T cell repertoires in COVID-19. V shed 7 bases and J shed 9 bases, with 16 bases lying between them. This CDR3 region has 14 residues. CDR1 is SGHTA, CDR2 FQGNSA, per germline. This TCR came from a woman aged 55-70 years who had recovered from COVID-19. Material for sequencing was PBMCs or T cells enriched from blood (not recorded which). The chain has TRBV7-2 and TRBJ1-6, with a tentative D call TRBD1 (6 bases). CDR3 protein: CASTIGRGSSPLHF. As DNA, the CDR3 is TGTGCCAGCACTATTGGAAGGGGGAGTTCACCCCTCCACTTT.